The rows below give T cell receptor beta chains drawn from one sample of a study of shared clonotypes between healthy human individuals. Profiling relied on immunoSEQ multiplex PCR, and the TCRdb table lists in-frame clones only, not all of them. The table shows more than 550,000 clones, with approximately 77% occurring only once. The sample taken for sequencing was memory CD4+ T cells sorted from blood. The receptors stem from a woman younger than 45 in good health. Both conserved end residues are part of each CDR3. D genes are given only for firm matches. Size is omitted from some rows. Given values are once, few, many or a class for expanded clones.

size,V,J,D,DNA,CDR3
NA,TRBV27,TRBJ2-7,NA,TGTGCCAGCAGCTACCGGGACTCCTTATTCGAGCAGTACTTC,CASSYRDSLFEQYF
NA,TRBV5-1,TRBJ2-2,TRBD2,TGCGCCAGCAGCTGGGACCTAGCGGGAGTTATCGGGGAGCTGTTTTTT,CASSWDLAGVIGELFF
few,TRBV5-6,TRBJ2-1,TRBD2,TGTGCCAGCAGCTTTCTCAGCGGGGGGTCCTACAATGAGCAGTTCTTC,CASSFLSGGSYNEQFF
NA,TRBV5-6,TRBJ2-7,NA,TGTGCCAGCAGCTCCGACGCGCCCTACGAGCAGTACTTC,CASSSDAPYEQYF
once,TRBV18,TRBJ2-1,NA,TGTGCCAGCTCACCATTGGGCAGGGCCCATGAGCAGTTCTTC,CASSPLGRAHEQFF
NA,TRBV23-1,TRBJ2-7,NA,TGCGCCAGCAGTCAATCGTGGACTGGCTATCCCTACGAGCAGTACTTC,CASSQSWTGYPYEQYF
NA,TRBV27,TRBJ2-2,TRBD2,TGTGCCAGCAGAACTTTAGCGGGAGCCGGGGAGCTGTTTTTT,CASRTLAGAGELFF
NA,TRBV4-1,TRBJ2-7,TRBD2,TGCGCCAGCAGCCATCATGGACTAGCGGGAGCGTACGAGCAGTACTTC,CASSHHGLAGAYEQYF
NA,TRBV5-6,TRBJ1-5,NA,TGTGCCAGCAGCTTAAACGGCCCCTATCAGCCCCAGCATTTT,CASSLNGPYQPQHF
NA,TRBV4-1,TRBJ2-3,TRBD1,TGCGCCAGCAGCCAAGAGAGGACAGGTATCACAGATACGCAGTATTTT,CASSQERTGITDTQYF
NA,TRBV6-1,TRBJ2-1,NA,TGTGCCAGCAGTGAGAAATTATCAGGGTATGAGCAGTTCTTC,CASSEKLSGYEQFF
many,TRBV6-1,TRBJ2-1,NA,TGTGCGTGCGGGTTTTCGGGAAACAATGAGCAGTTCTTC,CACGFSGNNEQFF
NA,TRBV5-1,TRBJ2-7,NA,TGCGCCAGCAGCTTGGAGGTTACTAAAAGCTCCTACGAGCAGTACTTC,CASSLEVTKSSYEQYF
NA,TRBV19,TRBJ2-1,TRBD2,TGTGCCAGTAGTATGAGCGGGAGGGCGGGTAATGAGCAGTTCTTC,CASSMSGRAGNEQFF
NA,TRBV7-3,TRBJ2-1,NA,TGTGCCAGCAGCCTAGGGGTAGTTCAAGGTGAGCAGTTCTTC,CASSLGVVQGEQFF
NA,TRBV19,TRBJ2-3,NA,TGTGCCAGTAGTGGCTCCCTCACAGATACGCAGTATTTT,CASSGSLTDTQYF
NA,TRBV4-1,TRBJ2-1,NA,TGCGCCAGCAGCCAAGAAATTTGGCAGGATAGCAATGAGCAGTTCTTC,CASSQEIWQDSNEQFF
few,TRBV28,TRBJ1-2,NA,TGTGCCAGCAAGCAGAAAACATATGGCTACACCTTC,CASKQKTYGYTF
once,TRBV19,TRBJ1-4,NA,TGTGCCAGTAGTATAGGGAAGGGCCAGCCAGGAAGTGAAAAACTGTTTTTT,CASSIGKGQPGSEKLFF
NA,TRBV15,TRBJ2-3,TRBD1,TGTGCCACCAGCCCCGGGACAGGGGGAACAGATACGCAGTATTTT,CATSPGTGGTDTQYF
NA,TRBV30,TRBJ2-7,NA,TGTGCCTGGAGTGGAGGGCGCCGTCAAGTGCAGTACTTC,CAWSGGRRQVQYF
NA,TRBV14,TRBJ2-1,TRBD2,TGTGCCAGCAGCACCGGGACTAGCTCTCTTGGTGAGCAGTTCTTC,CASSTGTSSLGEQFF
NA,TRBV6-1,TRBJ1-3,NA,TGTGCCAGCAGTGTCGGCAGGGCAGCTGGAAACACCATATATTTT,CASSVGRAAGNTIYF
NA,TRBV6-5,TRBJ2-2,NA,TGTGCCAGCAGTTACCAGGGGGGCTATGGGGAGCTGTTTTTT,CASSYQGGYGELFF
NA,TRBV28,TRBJ2-7,NA,TGTGCCAGCAGTCCTCGATCGAACAGGAGAACCTACGAGCAGTACTTC,CASSPRSNRRTYEQYF
NA,TRBV7-2,TRBJ1-6,NA,TGTGCCAGCAGCTTAGCGCTCGCTTCACCCCTCCACTTT,CASSLALASPLHF
NA,TRBV19,TRBJ1-1,TRBD1,TGTGCCAGTAGTCCTACCGGGACAGGGGGCACTGAAGCTTTCTTT,CASSPTGTGGTEAFF
NA,TRBV18,TRBJ2-1,TRBD2,TGTGCCAGCTCACCGGGCCTAGCGGCTTACAATGAGCAGTTCTTC,CASSPGLAAYNEQFF
NA,TRBV5-1,TRBJ1-5,NA,TGCGCCAGCAGCTTGGGAGGGAATCGGCCCCAGCATTTT,CASSLGGNRPQHF
NA,TRBV4-1,TRBJ2-7,TRBD1,TGCGCCAGCAGCCAAGGAACTGTCGGGACAGGGGGCTACGAGCAGTACTTC,CASSQGTVGTGGYEQYF
NA,TRBV27,TRBJ1-2,NA,TGTGCCAGCAGTTCCCGAGGGGTGGGGGACTATGGCTACACCTTC,CASSSRGVGDYGYTF
once,TRBV7-3,TRBJ2-7,TRBD2,TGTGCCAGCAGCCCGACTAGCGGGACACCTTCCTACGAGCAGTACTTC,CASSPTSGTPSYEQYF
NA,TRBV7-9,TRBJ1-2,NA,TGTGCCAGCAGCAAACAGGGTCTCTCAGACTATGGCTACACCTTC,CASSKQGLSDYGYTF
NA,TRBV7-3,TRBJ2-3,TRBD2,TGTGCCAGCAGCTCGGGACTAGCGGGAGGGACAGATACGCAGTATTTT,CASSSGLAGGTDTQYF
NA,TRBV7-6,TRBJ2-5,NA,TGTGCCAGCAGCTTAGCGGGGTTAGGACAAGAGACCCAGTACTTC,CASSLAGLGQETQYF
NA,TRBV18,TRBJ2-2,NA,TGTGCCAGCTCAGGGACCGCGGGGTCCGGCGGGGAGCTGTTTTTT,CASSGTAGSGGELFF
NA,TRBV6-6,TRBJ2-7,TRBD1,TGTGCCAGCACCCATGGGGACAGAGGCTCCTACGAGCAGTACTTC,CASTHGDRGSYEQYF
NA,TRBV5-4,TRBJ1-3,TRBD1,TGTGCCAGCAGCCGCGACCGGGACAGTCGGGGAAACACCATATATTTT,CASSRDRDSRGNTIYF
few,TRBV5-1,TRBJ2-3,NA,TGCGCCAGCAGCTTGGAGGACCGCCCGGGGATAGATACGCAGTATTTT,CASSLEDRPGIDTQYF
few,TRBV30,TRBJ2-1,NA,TGTGCCTGGGGACTCCGGCTTGACTACAATGAGCAGTTCTTC,CAWGLRLDYNEQFF
NA,TRBV4-1,TRBJ2-1,TRBD2,TGCGCCAGCAGCCAAGGACTAGCGTCACCGCTCGAGCAGTTCTTC,CASSQGLASPLEQFF
NA,TRBV6-1,TRBJ2-3,NA,TGTGCCAGCAGTGAAGCGGGAGCCGCTACAGATACGCAGTATTTT,CASSEAGAATDTQYF
NA,TRBV29-1,TRBJ2-3,NA,TGCAGCGTTGTACAGGTTAGCACAGATACGCAGTATTTT,CSVVQVSTDTQYF
NA,TRBV18,TRBJ2-7,NA,TGTGCCAGCTCACCACCATCACCAGGGACCTACGAGCAGTACTTC,CASSPPSPGTYEQYF
NA,TRBV6-7,TRBJ1-2,TRBD1,TGTGCCAGCAGTTTCTCCAGAAAACCGGACAGGGCGACTTCTAACTATGGCTACACCTTC,CASSFSRKPDRATSNYGYTF
NA,TRBV6-1,TRBJ2-3,NA,TGTGCCAGCAGTGTTGGCGGGGAAACAGATACGCAGTATTTT,CASSVGGETDTQYF
once,TRBV30,TRBJ1-2,TRBD1,TGTGCCTGGAGTCAGGGGGTCGGAAGCGGCTACACCTTC,CAWSQGVGSGYTF
few,TRBV28,TRBJ1-2,TRBD1,TGTGCCAGCAGTACGACAGGGGGCGAGTATGGCTACACCTTC,CASSTTGGEYGYTF
NA,TRBV15,TRBJ1-4,NA,TGTGCCACCAGCAGTGGGGGGGGAGGTTATGAAAAACTGTTTTTT,CATSSGGGGYEKLFF
NA,TRBV6-5,TRBJ2-2,NA,TGTGCCAGCAGTTACTCGCTGGGTCGCACCGGGGAGCTGTTTTTT,CASSYSLGRTGELFF
NA,TRBV6-6,TRBJ1-5,NA,TGTGCCAGCAGTTACAGGGTTAATCAGCCCCAGCATTTT,CASSYRVNQPQHF
many,TRBV2,TRBJ2-7,NA,TGTGCCAGCCTTCGGGACCTAGCCTACGAGCAGTACTTC,CASLRDLAYEQYF
many,TRBV10-1,TRBJ2-1,NA,TGCGCCAGCAGTGAGCCCGGGTGGAATGAGCAGTTCTTC,CASSEPGWNEQFF
few,TRBV30,TRBJ1-1,NA,TGTGCCTGGGCGGGGGAGGACACTGAAGCTTTCTTT,CAWAGEDTEAFF